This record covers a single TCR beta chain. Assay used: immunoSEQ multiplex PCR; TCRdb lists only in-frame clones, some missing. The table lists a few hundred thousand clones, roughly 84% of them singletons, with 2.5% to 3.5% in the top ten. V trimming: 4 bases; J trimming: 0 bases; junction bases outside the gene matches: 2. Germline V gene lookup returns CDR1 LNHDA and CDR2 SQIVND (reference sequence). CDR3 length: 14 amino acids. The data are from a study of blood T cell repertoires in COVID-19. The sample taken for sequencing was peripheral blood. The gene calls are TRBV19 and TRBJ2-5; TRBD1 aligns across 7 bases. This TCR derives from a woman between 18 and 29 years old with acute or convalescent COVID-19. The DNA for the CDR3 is TGTGCCAGTAGTACGGGACAGTACCAAGAGACCCAGTACTTC. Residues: CASSTGQYQETQYF.